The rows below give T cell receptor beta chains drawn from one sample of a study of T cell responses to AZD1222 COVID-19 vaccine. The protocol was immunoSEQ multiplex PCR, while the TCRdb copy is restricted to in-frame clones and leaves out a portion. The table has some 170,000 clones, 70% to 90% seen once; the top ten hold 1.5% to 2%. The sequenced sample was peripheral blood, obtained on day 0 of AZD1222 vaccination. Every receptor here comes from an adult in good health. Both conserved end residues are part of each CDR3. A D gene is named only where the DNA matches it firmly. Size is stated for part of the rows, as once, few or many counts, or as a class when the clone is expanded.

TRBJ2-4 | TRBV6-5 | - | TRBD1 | TGTGCCAGCAGTTCCCGGGACAGGGTCGCAAACATTCAGTACTTC | CASSSRDRVANIQYF
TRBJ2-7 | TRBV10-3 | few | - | TGTGCCATCAGTGCGGAGGTGCGCACCTCCGAGCAGTACTTC | CAISAEVRTSEQYF
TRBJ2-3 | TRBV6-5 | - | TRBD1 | TGTGCCAGCAGTTACTCCCGACAGGGCAATACGCAGTATTTT | CASSYSRQGNTQYF
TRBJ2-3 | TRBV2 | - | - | TGTGCCAGCAGTCCACAAGGGGCCGGTGGAGATACGCAGTATTTT | CASSPQGAGGDTQYF
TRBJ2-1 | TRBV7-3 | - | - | TGTGCCAGCAGCTTAACGAGCGGGCCCGTGTTAAACAATGAGCAGTTCTTC | CASSLTSGPVLNNEQFF
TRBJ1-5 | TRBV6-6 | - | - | TGTGCCAGCAGTTACCGGACACCTTATAGCAATCAGCCCCAGCATTTT | CASSYRTPYSNQPQHF
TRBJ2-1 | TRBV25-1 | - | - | TGTGCCAGCATTAATTTCGGGACCCCCGGAAGGTATGAGCAGTTCTTC | CASINFGTPGRYEQFF
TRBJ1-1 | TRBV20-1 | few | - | TGCAGTACCGCCGTGAACACTGAAGCTTTCTTT | CSTAVNTEAFF
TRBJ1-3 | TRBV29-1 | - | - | TGCAGCGTTTTGACGCCTGGAAACACCATATATTTT | CSVLTPGNTIYF
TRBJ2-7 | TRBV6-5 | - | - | TGTGCCAGCAGTTCCGCTCCCGCCTACGAGCAGTACTTC | CASSSAPAYEQYF
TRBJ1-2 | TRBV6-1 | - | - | TGTGCCAGCAGTGAAGGACAGATTCTAGCTAACTATGGCTACACCTTC | CASSEGQILANYGYTF
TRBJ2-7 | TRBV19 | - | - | TGTGCCAGTAGCATAACAATTGACACGGGCGGGTACGAGCAGTACTTC | CASSITIDTGGYEQYF
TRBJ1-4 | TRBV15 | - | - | TGTGCCACCAGCTTAAACAGTGTTTCTAATGAAAAACTGTTTTTT | CATSLNSVSNEKLFF
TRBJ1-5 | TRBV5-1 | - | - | TGCGCCAGCAGCTTTGAAGGGGGGCAGGGGCAGCCCCAGCATTTT | CASSFEGGQGQPQHF
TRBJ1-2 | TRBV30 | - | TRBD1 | TGTGCCTGGATCTTTCAGGGGGCGGGTGGCTACACCTTC | CAWIFQGAGGYTF
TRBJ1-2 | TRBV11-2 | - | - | TGTGCCAGCAGCTTAGATCGGGGGGCGCTGGTTGGCTACACCTTC | CASSLDRGALVGYTF
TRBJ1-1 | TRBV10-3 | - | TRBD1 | TGTGCCACCCAAGACAGGGCCGACACTGAAGCTTTCTTT | CATQDRADTEAFF
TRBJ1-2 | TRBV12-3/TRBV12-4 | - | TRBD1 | TGTGCCAGCAGCCGTGACAGGGTCTATGGCTACACCTTC | CASSRDRVYGYTF
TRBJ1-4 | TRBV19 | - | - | TGTGCCAGTAGTATAGATGCAGGGGAGGGGACTAATGAAAAACTGTTTTTT | CASSIDAGEGTNEKLFF
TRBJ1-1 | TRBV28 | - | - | TGTGCCAGCAGTTCCACAGGGAGGCGCACTGAAGCTTTCTTT | CASSSTGRRTEAFF
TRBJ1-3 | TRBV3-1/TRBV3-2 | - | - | TGTGCCAGCAGCCAAGAAAGCGTCTCTGGAAACACCATATATTTT | CASSQESVSGNTIYF
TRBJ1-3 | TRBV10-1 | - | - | TGCGCCAGCAGTGAGTCCGGTTCACTGAGCTCTGGAAACACCATATATTTT | CASSESGSLSSGNTIYF
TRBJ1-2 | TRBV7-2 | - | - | TGTGCCAGCAGCTTACCCCAGGGGATGGCCTACTATGGCTACACCTTC | CASSLPQGMAYYGYTF
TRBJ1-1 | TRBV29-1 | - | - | TGCAGCGTTGAAGTCTCAGGGATCGGTGAAGCTTTCTTT | CSVEVSGIGEAFF
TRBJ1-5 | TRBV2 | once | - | TGTGCCAGCAGTGAAAGTGGGAGAAATCAGCCCCAGCATTTT | CASSESGRNQPQHF
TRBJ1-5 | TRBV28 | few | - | TGTGCCAGCAGTTTTGGGCAGGGTCGTCAGCCCCAGCATTTT | CASSFGQGRQPQHF
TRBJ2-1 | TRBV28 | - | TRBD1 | TGTGCCATCCGAAGGGGGACAGGGGGTACGAGCTCCTACAATGAGCAGTTCTTC | CAIRRGTGGTSSYNEQFF
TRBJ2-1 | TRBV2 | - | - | TGTGCCAGCAGTGACGGGCCGGTGTACAATGAGCAGTTCTTC | CASSDGPVYNEQFF
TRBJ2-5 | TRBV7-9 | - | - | TGTGCCAGCAGCTCCACGGCAGCAACGGAGACCCAGTACTTC | CASSSTAATETQYF
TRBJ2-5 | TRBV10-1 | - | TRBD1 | TGCGCCAGCAGCGGACAGGGAGGGACCCAGTACTTC | CASSGQGGTQYF
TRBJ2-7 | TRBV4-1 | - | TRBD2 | TGCGCCAGCAGCCAACTCCCGACTAGCGCCTACGAGCAGTACTTC | CASSQLPTSAYEQYF
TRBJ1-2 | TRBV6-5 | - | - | TGTGCCAGCAGTTCCGGGGGCCCTAACTATGGCTACACCTTC | CASSSGGPNYGYTF
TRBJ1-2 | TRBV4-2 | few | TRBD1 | TGTGCCAGCAGCCCCCCAGGGGGCTATGGCTACACCTTC | CASSPPGGYGYTF
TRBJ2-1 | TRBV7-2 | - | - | TGTGCCAGCAGCCCTGCAAATGAGCAGTTCTTC | CASSPANEQFF
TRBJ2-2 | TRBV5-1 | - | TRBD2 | TGCGCCAGCAGCGCGAGGACTAGCGGGAGGCTCGCGAACACCGGGGAGCTGTTTTTT | CASSARTSGRLANTGELFF